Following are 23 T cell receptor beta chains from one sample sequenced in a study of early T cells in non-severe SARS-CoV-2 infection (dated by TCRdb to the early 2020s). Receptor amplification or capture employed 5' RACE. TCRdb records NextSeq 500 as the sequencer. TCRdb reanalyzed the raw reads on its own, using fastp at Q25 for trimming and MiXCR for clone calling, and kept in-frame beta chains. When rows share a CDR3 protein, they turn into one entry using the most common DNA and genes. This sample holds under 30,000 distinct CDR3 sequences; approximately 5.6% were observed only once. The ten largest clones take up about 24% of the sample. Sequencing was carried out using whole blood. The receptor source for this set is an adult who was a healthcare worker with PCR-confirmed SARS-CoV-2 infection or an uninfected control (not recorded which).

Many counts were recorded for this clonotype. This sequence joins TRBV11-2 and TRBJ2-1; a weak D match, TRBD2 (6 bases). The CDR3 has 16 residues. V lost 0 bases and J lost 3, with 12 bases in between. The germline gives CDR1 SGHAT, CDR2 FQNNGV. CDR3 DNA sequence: TGTGCCAGCAGCTTAGAAGGGACTTTCATCTACAATGAGCAGTTCTTC. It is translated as CASSLEGTFIYNEQFF.

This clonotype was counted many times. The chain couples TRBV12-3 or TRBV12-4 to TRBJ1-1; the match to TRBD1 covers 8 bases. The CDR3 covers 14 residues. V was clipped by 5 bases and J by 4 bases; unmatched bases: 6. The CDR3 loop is CASSHTGGSTEAFF. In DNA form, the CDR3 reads TGTGCCAGCAGTCACACAGGGGGGAGCACTGAAGCTTTCTTT.

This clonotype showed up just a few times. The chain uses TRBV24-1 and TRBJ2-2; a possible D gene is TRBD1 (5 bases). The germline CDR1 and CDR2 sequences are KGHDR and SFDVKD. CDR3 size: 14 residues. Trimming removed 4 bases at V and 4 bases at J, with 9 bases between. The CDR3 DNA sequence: TGTGCCACCAGTGAAGGGGCGAGCACCGGGGAGCTGTTTTTT. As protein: CATSEGASTGELFF.

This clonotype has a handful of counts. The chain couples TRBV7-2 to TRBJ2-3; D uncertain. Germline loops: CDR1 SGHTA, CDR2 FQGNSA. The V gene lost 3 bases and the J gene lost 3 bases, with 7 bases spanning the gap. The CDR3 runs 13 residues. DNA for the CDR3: TGTGCCAGCAGCTTGCCCGGGACAGATACGCAGTATTTT. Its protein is CASSLPGTDTQYF.

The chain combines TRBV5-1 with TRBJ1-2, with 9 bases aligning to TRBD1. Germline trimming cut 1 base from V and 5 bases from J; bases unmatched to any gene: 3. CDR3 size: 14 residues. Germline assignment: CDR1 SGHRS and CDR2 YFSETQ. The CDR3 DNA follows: TGCGCCAGCAGCTTGAACGGACAGGGGTATGGCTACACCTTC. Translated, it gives CASSLNGQGYGYTF.

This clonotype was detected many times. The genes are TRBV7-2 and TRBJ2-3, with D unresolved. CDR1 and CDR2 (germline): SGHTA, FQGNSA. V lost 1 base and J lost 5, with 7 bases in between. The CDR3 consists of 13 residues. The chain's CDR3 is CASSLVRGDTQYF. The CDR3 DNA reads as TGTGCCAGCAGCTTAGTTCGTGGAGATACGCAGTATTTT.

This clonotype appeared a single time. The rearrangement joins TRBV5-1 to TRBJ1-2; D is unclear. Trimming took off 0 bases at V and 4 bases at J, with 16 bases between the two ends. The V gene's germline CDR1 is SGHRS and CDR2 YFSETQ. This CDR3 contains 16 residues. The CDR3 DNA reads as TGCGCCAGCAGCTTGGACACACTCGTGGTTGGCTATGGCTACACCTTC. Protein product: CASSLDTLVVGYGYTF.

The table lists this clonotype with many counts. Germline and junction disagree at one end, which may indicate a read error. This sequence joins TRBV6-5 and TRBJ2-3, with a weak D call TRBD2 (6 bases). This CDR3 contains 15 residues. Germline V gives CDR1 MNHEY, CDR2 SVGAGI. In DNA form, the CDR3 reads TGCGCCAGCAGCTTAACCGGGACTAGCACAGATACGCAGTATTTT. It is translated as CASSLTGTSTDTQYF.

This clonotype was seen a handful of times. The CDR3 reads CASSVGMRAVNTGELFF. CDR3 in DNA: TGTGCCAGCAGCGTAGGGATGAGGGCAGTTAACACCGGGGAGCTGTTTTTT. The chain employs TRBV9 and TRBJ2-2; D is perhaps TRBD2 (5 bases). CDR3 length: 17 amino acids. Germline V lookup: CDR1 SGDLS, CDR2 YYNGEE. The germline V and J ends were trimmed by 0 bases and 2 bases, with 14 bases remaining between them.

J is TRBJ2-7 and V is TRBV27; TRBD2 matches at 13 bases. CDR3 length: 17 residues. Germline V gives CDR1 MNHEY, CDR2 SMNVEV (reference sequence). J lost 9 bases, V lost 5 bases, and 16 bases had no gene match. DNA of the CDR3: TGTGCCAGCAGTCCGTTGGGACTAGCGGGAAATTCATTGTTGCAGTACTTC. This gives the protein CASSPLGLAGNSLLQYF.

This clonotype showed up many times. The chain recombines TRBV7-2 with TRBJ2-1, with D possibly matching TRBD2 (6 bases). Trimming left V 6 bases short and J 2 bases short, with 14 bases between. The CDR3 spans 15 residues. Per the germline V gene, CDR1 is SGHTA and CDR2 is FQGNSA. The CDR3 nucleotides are TGTGCCAGCAGGGCGAGACTAGACCCCTACAATGAGCAGTTCTTC. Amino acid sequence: CASRARLDPYNEQFF.

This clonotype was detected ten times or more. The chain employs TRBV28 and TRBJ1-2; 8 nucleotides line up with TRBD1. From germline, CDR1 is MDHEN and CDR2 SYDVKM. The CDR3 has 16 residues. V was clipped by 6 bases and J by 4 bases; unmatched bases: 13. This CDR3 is CASRSAGGDRSYGYTF. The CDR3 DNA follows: TGTGCCAGCAGATCCGCGGGAGGGGACAGGTCCTATGGCTACACCTTC.

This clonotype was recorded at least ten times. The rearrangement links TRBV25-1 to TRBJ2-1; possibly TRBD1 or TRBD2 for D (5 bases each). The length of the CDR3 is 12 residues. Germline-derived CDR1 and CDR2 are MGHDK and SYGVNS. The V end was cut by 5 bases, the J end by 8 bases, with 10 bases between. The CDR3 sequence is CASSHRRDEQFF. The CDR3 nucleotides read TGTGCCAGCAGTCACAGGCGGGATGAGCAGTTCTTC. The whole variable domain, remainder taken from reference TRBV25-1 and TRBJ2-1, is EADIYQTPRYLVIGTGKKITLECSQTMGHDKMYWYQQDPGMELHLIHYSYGVNSTEKGDLSSESTVSRIRTEHFPLTLESARPSHTSQYLCASSHRRDEQFFGPGTRLTVL.

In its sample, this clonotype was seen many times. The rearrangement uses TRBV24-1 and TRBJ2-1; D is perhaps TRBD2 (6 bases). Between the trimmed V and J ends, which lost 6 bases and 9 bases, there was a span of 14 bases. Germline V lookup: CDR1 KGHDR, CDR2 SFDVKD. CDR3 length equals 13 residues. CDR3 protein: CATSSGGTIEQFF. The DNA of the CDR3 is TGTGCCACCAGTAGTGGCGGGACCATTGAGCAGTTCTTC.

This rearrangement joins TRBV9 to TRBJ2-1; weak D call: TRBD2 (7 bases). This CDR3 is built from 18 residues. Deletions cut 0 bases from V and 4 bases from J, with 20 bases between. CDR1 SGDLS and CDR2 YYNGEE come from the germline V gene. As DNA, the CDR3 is TGTGCCAGCAGCGTAGTCAGGAGGGGGGGACTAAAGTACAATGAGCAGTTCTTC. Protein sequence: CASSVVRRGGLKYNEQFF. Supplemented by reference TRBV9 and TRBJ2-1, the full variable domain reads DSGVTQTPKHLITATGQRVTLRCSPRSGDLSVYWYQQSLDQGLQFLIQYYNGEERAKGNILERFSAQQFPDLHSELNLSSLELGDSALYFCASSVVRRGGLKYNEQFFGPGTRLTVL.

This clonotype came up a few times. CDR3 nucleotide sequence: TGTGCCAGCTCACCATTAGCGGGAGGGCCGACAGATACGCAGTATTTT. This encodes CASSPLAGGPTDTQYF. The genes are TRBV18 and TRBJ2-3, with 11 bases matching TRBD2. V shed 2 bases, J shed 3 bases, and the junction held 4 bases outside the gene matches. Germline values: CDR1 KGHSH, CDR2 LQKENI. This CDR3 comprises 16 residues.

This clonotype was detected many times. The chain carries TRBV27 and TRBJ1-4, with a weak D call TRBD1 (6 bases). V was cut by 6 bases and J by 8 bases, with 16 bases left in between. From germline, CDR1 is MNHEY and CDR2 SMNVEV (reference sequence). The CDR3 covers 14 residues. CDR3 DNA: TGTGCCAGCAGCCTGACAGGTCCTCGAGAAAAACTGTTTTTT. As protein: CASSLTGPREKLFF.

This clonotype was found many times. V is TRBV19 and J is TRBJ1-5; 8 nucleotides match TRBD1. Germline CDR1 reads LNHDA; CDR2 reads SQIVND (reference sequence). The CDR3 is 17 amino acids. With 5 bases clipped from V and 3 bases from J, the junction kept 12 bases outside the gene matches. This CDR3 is CASSSPRTGWDNQPQHF. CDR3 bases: TGTGCCAGTAGTTCACCCCGGACAGGGTGGGACAATCAGCCCCAGCATTTT.

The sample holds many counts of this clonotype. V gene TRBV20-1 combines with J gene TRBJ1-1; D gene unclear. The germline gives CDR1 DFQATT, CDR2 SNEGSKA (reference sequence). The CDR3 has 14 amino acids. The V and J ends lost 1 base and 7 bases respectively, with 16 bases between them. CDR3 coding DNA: TGCAGTGCTAGAGCTTGGAACAGCTTGCTTGAAGCTTTCTTT. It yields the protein CSARAWNSLLEAFF.

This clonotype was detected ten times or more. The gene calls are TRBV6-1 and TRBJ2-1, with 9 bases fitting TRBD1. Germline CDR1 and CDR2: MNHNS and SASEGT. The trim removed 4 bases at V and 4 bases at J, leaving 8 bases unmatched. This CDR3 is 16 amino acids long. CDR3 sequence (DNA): TGTGCCAGCAGTGCCAGGGGGACAGGGATGTACAATGAGCAGTTCTTC. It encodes CASSARGTGMYNEQFF.

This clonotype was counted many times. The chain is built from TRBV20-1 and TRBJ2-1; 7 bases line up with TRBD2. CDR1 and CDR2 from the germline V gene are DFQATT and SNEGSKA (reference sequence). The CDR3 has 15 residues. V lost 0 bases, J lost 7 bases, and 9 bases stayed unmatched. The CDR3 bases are TGCAGTGCTAGAGATGGGGGGAGGGCCGCAAATGAGCAGTTCTTC. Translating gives CSARDGGRAANEQFF.

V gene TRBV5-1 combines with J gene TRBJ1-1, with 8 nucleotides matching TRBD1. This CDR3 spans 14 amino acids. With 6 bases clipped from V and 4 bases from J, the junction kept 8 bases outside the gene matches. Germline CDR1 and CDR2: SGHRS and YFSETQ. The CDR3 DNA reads TGCGCCAGCAAAGAACAGGGGGGCGGCACTGAAGCTTTCTTT. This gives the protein CASKEQGGGTEAFF.

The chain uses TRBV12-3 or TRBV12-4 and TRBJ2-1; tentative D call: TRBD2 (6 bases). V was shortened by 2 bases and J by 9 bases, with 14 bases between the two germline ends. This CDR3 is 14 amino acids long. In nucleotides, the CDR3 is TGTGCCAGCAGTTTAAACGGGAGAGATGGTGAGCAGTTCTTC. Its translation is CASSLNGRDGEQFF.